Below, one TCR beta chain is given with its context. The antigen remains undetermined. This sample is part of a study of CD8+ T cells in alopecia areata. Study summary: Twice a day, 5 to 10 mg of oral tofacitinib was administered to treated patients. The study, taken as a whole, reports: Although TCR sharing was seen in mice, sharing across patients was less clear, possibly for HLA-related reasons. On tofacitinib, scalp and blood still held many of the expanded lesional clones.

After isolation, RNA underwent reverse transcription to generate cDNA as the sequencing template. The protocol was immunoSEQ multiplex PCR, while the TCRdb copy is restricted to in-frame clones and leaves out a portion. The sample includes 100,000 to 140,000 clones, around 84% of them seen just once. Treatment reported: oral pan-JAK inhibitor, 5-10 mg twice daily. Patients with alopecia areata provided lesional scalp punch biopsies as well as peripheral blood. CDR1 and CDR2 from the germline V gene are MNHEY and SVGAGI. This CDR3 spans 13 amino acids. V was pared by 2 bases and J by 3 bases, with 7 bases between.

Sequencing was performed on CD8+ T cells sorted from blood, taken at week 24, from a patient treated with tofacitinib. This sequence was found in a human donor with alopecia areata. The V and J genes are TRBV6-5 and TRBJ1-1; D is ambiguous. The chain's CDR3 is CASSYGDDTEAFF. The CDR3, as DNA: TGTGCCAGCAGTTACGGGGATGACACTGAAGCTTTCTTT.